The source of this TCR beta chain is a study of T cell responses to AZD1222 COVID-19 vaccine. CDR3 length: 14 amino acids. The V end lost 5 bases, the J end lost 3 bases, and 11 bases lay between the germline ends. Per germline, CDR1 LNHDA and CDR2 SQIVND (reference sequence). The repertoire was sequenced with immunoSEQ multiplex PCR; TCRdb's copy has only in-frame clones and lacks some. This table holds some 100,000 clones, roughly nine tenths found once. The TCR originated in an adult in good health. Material: peripheral blood, obtained on day 0 of AZD1222 vaccination. The V and J genes are TRBV19 and TRBJ1-5; no definite D call. The CDR3 coding sequence is TGTGCCAGTAGTCATGCCACAAACAATCAGCCCCAGCATTTT. It encodes CASSHATNNQPQHF.